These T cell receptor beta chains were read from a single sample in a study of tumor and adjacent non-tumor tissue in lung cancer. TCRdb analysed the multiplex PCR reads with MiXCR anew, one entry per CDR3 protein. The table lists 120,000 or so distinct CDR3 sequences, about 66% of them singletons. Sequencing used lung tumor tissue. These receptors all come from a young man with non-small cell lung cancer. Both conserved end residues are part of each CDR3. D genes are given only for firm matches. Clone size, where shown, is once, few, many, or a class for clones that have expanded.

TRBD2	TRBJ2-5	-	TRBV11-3	TGTGCCAGCAGCTTAGAACTGGGAGGGCAAGAGGCCCAGTACTTC	CASSLELGGQEAQYF
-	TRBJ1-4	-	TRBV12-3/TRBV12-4	TGTGCCAGCAGTTCCGCCGGAGGGACATTTAGAGCTAATGAAAAACTGTTTTTT	CASSSAGGTFRANEKLFF
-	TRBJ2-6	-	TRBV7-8	TGTGCCAGCAGCTTAGTTTACTCCGGGACCAACGTCCTGACTTTC	CASSLVYSGTNVLTF
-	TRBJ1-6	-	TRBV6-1	TGTGCCAGCAGCTACGGACAGTGTGGTAATCCACCCATCCACTTT	CASSYGQCGNPPIHF
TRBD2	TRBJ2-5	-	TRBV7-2	TGTGCCAGTAGCGCCGGGGGAGGGAGAAGGGAGACCCAGTACTTC	CASSAGGGRRETQYF
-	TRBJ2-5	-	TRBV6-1	TGTGCCAGCAGTTACAGCGATCGGGATACCCAGTACTTC	CASSYSDRDTQYF
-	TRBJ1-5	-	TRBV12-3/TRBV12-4	TGTGCCAGCAGCCAAACGATGGGGGCCAATCAGCCCCAGCATTTT	CASSQTMGANQPQHF
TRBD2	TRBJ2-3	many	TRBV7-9	TGTGCCAGCAGAAACCGGGGAGAGTTAGCGGGAGCTTCAGATACGCAGTATTTT	CASRNRGELAGASDTQYF
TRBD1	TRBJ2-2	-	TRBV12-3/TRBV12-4	TGTGTCAGGAGTTTAGGACAGGGTCGCACTGGGGAGCTGTTTTTT	CVRSLGQGRTGELFF
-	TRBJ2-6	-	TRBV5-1	TGCGCCAGCAGCTTGGCCGCCTCTGGGGCCAACGTCCTGACTTTC	CASSLAASGANVLTF
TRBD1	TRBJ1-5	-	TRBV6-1	TGTGCAGGAGGGGACAGGAGCAATCAGCTCCAGCATTTC	CAGGDRSNQLQHF
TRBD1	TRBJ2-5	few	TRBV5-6	TGTGCCAGCAGCCTGGGACAGGGAAAGACCCAGTACTTC	CASSLGQGKTQYF
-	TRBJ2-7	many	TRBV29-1	TGCAGCGTCTCCAGGGATTCCTACGAGCAGTACTTC	CSVSRDSYEQYF
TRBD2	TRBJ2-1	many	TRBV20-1	TGCAGTGCTAACGGCCTAGCGGGAGTTGGTGAGCAGTTCTTC	CSANGLAGVGEQFF
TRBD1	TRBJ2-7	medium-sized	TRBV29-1	TGCAGCGTTGCCTTCGGGACAGGGGCGTCCGAGCAGTACTTC	CSVAFGTGASEQYF
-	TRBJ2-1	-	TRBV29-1	TGCATCGCTCAACTGGGTTCAGGATCCTACAATGAGCAGTTCTTC	CIAQLGSGSYNEQFF
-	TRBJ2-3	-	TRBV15	TGTGCCACCAGCAGAGAGCAGGAGCGCACAGATACGCAGTATTTT	CATSREQERTDTQYF
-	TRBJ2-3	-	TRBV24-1	TGTGCCACCAGTGTAGCAGGCGTGGATACACAGTATTTT	CATSVAGVDTQYF
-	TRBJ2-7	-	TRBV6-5	TGTGCCAGCAGTCAATCGGAGTACGAGCAATACTTC	CASSQSEYEQYF
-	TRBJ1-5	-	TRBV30	TGCGCGTCGGGAAGGGTCAATCAGCCCCAGCATTTT	CASGRVNQPQHF
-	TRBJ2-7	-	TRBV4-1	TGCACCAGCAGCCAAGACCTCGCAATTATAGGCATCTTCGAGCAGTACTTC	CTSSQDLAIIGIFEQYF
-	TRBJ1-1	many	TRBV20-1	TGCAGTGCTAGACCGCGCGGCCGGCCGGTGAACACTGAAGCTTTCTTT	CSARPRGRPVNTEAFF
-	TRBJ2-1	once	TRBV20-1	TGCATTGCTAGAGGGCAGCGGGACAACAATGAGCACTTCTTC	CIARGQRDNNEHFF
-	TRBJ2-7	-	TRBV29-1	TGCAGCGTTGGCCCGGACAGACTCAGCTCCTACGATCACTACTTC	CSVGPDRLSSYDHYF
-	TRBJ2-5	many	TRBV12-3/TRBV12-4	TGTGCCAGCAGTTCCCAGGGACGGGGGACCCAGTACTTC	CASSSQGRGTQYF
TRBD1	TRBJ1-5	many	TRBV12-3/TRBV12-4	TGTGCCAGCAGTACAGGGGATTCCCGCAATCAGCCCCAGCATTTT	CASSTGDSRNQPQHF
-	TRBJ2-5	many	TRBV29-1	TGCAGCGCTTCCCGAGGGCAGGTATTAGACTTC	CSASRGQVLDF
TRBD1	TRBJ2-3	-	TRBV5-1	TGCGCCAGCAGCCCGATGGGGACAGATACGCTGTATTTT	CASSPMGTDTLYF
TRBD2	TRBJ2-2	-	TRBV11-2	TGCGCCAGCAGCTCCAGACTAGCGGTAGGTAACACCGGGGAGCTGTTTTTT	CASSSRLAVGNTGELFF
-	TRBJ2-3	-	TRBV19	TGTGCCAGTAGTCCGCCCCCGGCCCAGTATTTT	CASSPPPAQYF
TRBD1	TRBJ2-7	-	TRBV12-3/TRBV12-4	TGTGGCAGCAGTCTCGGGACAGTGGTTGGCGAGCAGTACTTC	CGSSLGTVVGEQYF
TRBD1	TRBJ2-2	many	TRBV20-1	TGCAGTGCTTGGGACAGGGGTGCCGGGGAGCTGTTTTTT	CSAWDRGAGELFF
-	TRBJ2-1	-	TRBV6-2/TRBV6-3	TGTGCCAGCAGTTACTCTTCGAGGGGCGGACTCGAGCAGTTCTTC	CASSYSSRGGLEQFF
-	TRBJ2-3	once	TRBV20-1	TGCAATGCTAGAGCCGGACAGCTTTTATGGGCAGATACGCAGTATTTT	CNARAGQLLWADTQYF
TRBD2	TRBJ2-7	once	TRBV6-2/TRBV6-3	TGTGTCAGCAGTTACTCCGGACTAGCGGGAGGCCCTTCTCTCTACGAGCAGTACTTT	CVSSYSGLAGGPSLYEQYF
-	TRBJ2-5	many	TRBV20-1	TGCAGTGCTATCCGAGTTCGGGACGACGGAGGGACCCAGTACTTC	CSAIRVRDDGGTQYF
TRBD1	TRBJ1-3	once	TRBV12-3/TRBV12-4	TGTGCCATCAGTCCATTCCGACAGGGGGTCTCTGGAAGCACCATATATTTT	CAISPFRQGVSGSTIYF
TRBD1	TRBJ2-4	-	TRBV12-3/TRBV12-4	TGTGCCAGCAATACTTGCGAGGGGGCCAGAAACATTCAGTACTTC	CASNTCEGARNIQYF
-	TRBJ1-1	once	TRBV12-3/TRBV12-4	TGTGCCAGCAGTCTACAGGGCCCTCCCTCCAACACTGAAGCTTTCTTT	CASSLQGPPSNTEAFF
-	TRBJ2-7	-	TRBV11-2	TGTGCCAGCAGCTTGGGCAGGGGCGGCTGGGAGCAGAACTTC	CASSLGRGGWEQNF
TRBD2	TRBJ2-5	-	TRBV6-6	TGTGCCAGCAGAGGGGCAAACGGGAGGCTAGAGACCCAGTACTTC	CASRGANGRLETQYF
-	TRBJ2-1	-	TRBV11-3	TGTGCCAACATCAGGAGGAGAAACAATGAGCAGTTCTTC	CANIRRRNNEQFF
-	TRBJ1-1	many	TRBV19	TGTGCCAGTAGTATAGGGAGGGGGAACACTGAAGCTTTCTTT	CASSIGRGNTEAFF